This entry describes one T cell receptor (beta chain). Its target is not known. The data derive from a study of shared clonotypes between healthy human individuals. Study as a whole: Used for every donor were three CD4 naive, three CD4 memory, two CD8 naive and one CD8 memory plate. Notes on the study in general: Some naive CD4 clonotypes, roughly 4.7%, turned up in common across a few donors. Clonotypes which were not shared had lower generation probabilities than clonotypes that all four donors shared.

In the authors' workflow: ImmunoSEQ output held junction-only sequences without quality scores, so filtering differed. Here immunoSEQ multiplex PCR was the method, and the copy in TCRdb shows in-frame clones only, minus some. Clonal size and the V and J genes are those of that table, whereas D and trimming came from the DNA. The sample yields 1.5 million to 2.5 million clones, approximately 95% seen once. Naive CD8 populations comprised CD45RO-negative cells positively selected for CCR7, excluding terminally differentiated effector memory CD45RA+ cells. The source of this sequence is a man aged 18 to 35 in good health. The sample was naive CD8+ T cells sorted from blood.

The DNA of the CDR3 is TGCGCCAGCAGCCAAGAGCAGGTCGGCTACTATGGCTACACCTTC. Translated: CASSQEQVGYYGYTF. The chain has TRBV4-3 and TRBJ1-2; no reliable D call. Germline CDR1 reads LGHNA; CDR2 reads YSLEER. There are 15 residues in the CDR3. V lost 0 bases to trimming and J lost 3 bases, with 11 bases between them.